One and the same sample provided the 15 T cell receptor beta chains below, sequenced in a study of OX40 agonist ivuxolimab in advanced cancers. The library came from the immunoSEQ multiplex PCR assay. TCRdb mirrors the immuneACCESS table, restricted to in-frame sequences. Some clones are absent from its copies; in checked studies, under half trace to an unresolved V gene, and the reason for the others is unknown. The sample table holds 100,000 to 120,000 clones, of which more than 70% were seen once. The ten most abundant clones make up 0.25% to 0.3% of the sample. This sample comprised CD4+ or CD8+ T cells sorted from blood, obtained in a trial of the OX40 agonist ivuxolimab. Receptor source: an adult with an advanced solid tumor such as melanoma, head and neck, liver or kidney cancer.

This clone has more than one count but fewer than ten. This CDR3 reads CAWAQEDQPQHF. Written as DNA, the CDR3 is TGTGCCTGGGCCCAGGAGGATCAGCCCCAGCATTTT. J is TRBJ1-5 and V is TRBV30; D gene uncertain. The ends were cut back, 5 bases at V and 5 bases at J, with 10 bases in the middle. The CDR3 consists of 12 residues. The germline gives CDR1 GTSNPN, CDR2 SVGIG (reference sequence).

Written as DNA, the CDR3 is TGTGCCAGCTCCCCCGGACAGGGTGATGGCTACACCTTC. It encodes CASSPGQGDGYTF. The chain uses TRBV18 and TRBJ1-2, with 8 positions matching TRBD1. The junction had 6 bases not matched to a gene; V was cut back by 6 bases and J by 6 bases. This CDR3 region has 13 residues. The V gene's germline CDR1 is KGHSH and CDR2 LQKENI.

This chain connects TRBV19 to TRBJ1-3; perhaps TRBD1 as D (5 bases). CDR3 size: 14 residues. Trimming left V 3 bases short and J 4 bases short, with 10 bases between. The germline V gene encodes CDR1 LNHDA and CDR2 SQIVND (reference sequence). CDR3 sequence: CASSIGTAGNTIYF. Written as DNA, the CDR3 is TGTGCCAGTAGTATCGGGACGGCCGGAAACACCATATATTTT.

This chain links TRBV5-1 with TRBJ2-6; D gene uncertain. There are 15 residues in the CDR3. Germline V CDR1 and CDR2: SGHRS, YFSETQ. Trimming removed 4 bases from V and 0 bases from J, with 8 bases in between. CDR3 loop: CASSQRISGANVLTF. As DNA, the CDR3 is TGCGCCAGCAGCCAGAGGATCTCTGGGGCCAACGTCCTGACTTTC.

The J gene is TRBJ1-6, the V gene TRBV6-5; D is unclear. This CDR3 comprises 15 residues. The V end lost 4 bases, the J end lost 2 bases, and 9 bases lay between the germline ends. From germline, CDR1 is MNHEY and CDR2 SVGAGI. In nucleotides, the CDR3 is TGTGCCAGCAGTTCAGTCTTAACCTATAATTCACCCCTCCACTTT. Its protein product is CASSSVLTYNSPLHF.

The chain couples TRBV7-2 to TRBJ1-5, with TRBD1 as a possible D gene (6 bases). CDR1 is SGHTA and CDR2 is FQGNSA in the germline V gene. This CDR3 comprises 13 residues. V lost 3 bases and J lost 9, with 12 bases in between. CDR3 in DNA: TGTGCCAGCAGCTTGGACAGCGTGCGGCCCCAGCATTTT. It yields the protein CASSLDSVRPQHF.

The sample holds one count of this clone. The chain is built from TRBV19 and TRBJ2-1; 10 bases are shared with TRBD2. Germline-derived CDR1 and CDR2 are LNHDA and SQIVND (reference sequence). The CDR3 is 14 amino acids. The junction had 3 bases not matched to a gene; V was cut back by 4 bases and J by 6 bases. CDR3 nucleotide sequence: TGTGCCAGTAGTAGGACTAGCGGCCGCAATGAGCAGTTCTTC. It encodes CASSRTSGRNEQFF.

This clone has only one observation. This rearrangement joins TRBV6-5 to TRBJ1-1; D possibly corresponds to TRBD1 (6 bases). The CDR3 totals 15 residues. V gave up 5 bases and J gave up 0 bases, with 13 bases separating them. The germline V gene has CDR1 MNHEY and CDR2 SVGAGI. DNA for the CDR3: TGTGCCAGCAGTCTCTCCACAGGGATGAACACTGAAGCTTTCTTT. Translation: CASSLSTGMNTEAFF.

The chain carries TRBV7-2 and TRBJ1-1; D gene uncertain. The CDR3 length is 12 residues. V gave up 1 base and J gave up 6 bases, with 6 bases separating them. From germline, CDR1 is SGHTA and CDR2 FQGNSA. CDR3 DNA: TGTGCCAGCAGCTTAGAATTCGCTGAAGCTTTCTTT. Translated: CASSLEFAEAFF.

The CDR3: CASSLANRGYEQYF. Written as DNA, the CDR3 is TGCGCCAGCAGCTTGGCTAACAGGGGCTACGAGCAGTACTTC. The chain employs TRBV5-1 and TRBJ2-7; 7 bases are shared with TRBD1. Trimming removed 0 bases from V and 3 bases from J; junction bases left unmatched: 3. Germline loops: CDR1 SGHRS, CDR2 YFSETQ. The CDR3 runs to 14 residues.

This chain joins TRBV7-2 and TRBJ2-7, with 7 positions matching TRBD2. Looked up from germline, CDR1 is SGHTA and CDR2 is FQGNSA. The CDR3 totals 14 residues. V shed 7 bases and J 0 bases; nucleotides not matched to a gene: 6. As DNA, the CDR3 is TGTGCCAGCAACGTCGGGGACTACTCCTACGAGCAGTACTTC. This gives the protein CASNVGDYSYEQYF.

The chain links TRBV7-9 to TRBJ2-7; TRBD2 is a possible D gene (6 bases). CDR3 size: 14 residues. The germline V and J ends were trimmed by 5 bases and 5 bases, with 16 bases remaining between them. Germline CDR1 SEHNR, CDR2 FQNEAQ (reference sequence). CDR3 amino acids: CASSPGGRRDEQYF. CDR3 bases: TGTGCCAGCAGCCCGGGTGGGAGGCGCGACGAGCAGTACTTC.

This chain connects TRBV9 to TRBJ2-1, with 7 bases identical to TRBD2. The CDR3 has 16 amino acids. The germline CDR1 and CDR2 sequences are SGDLS and YYNGEE. With 0 bases clipped from V and 7 bases from J, the junction kept 10 bases outside the gene matches. As DNA, the CDR3 is TGTGCCAGCAGCGTAGTAGGTGGGGGAGGGCGAAATGAGCAGTTCTTC. Translated, it gives CASSVVGGGGRNEQFF.

This clone was seen once. The chain has TRBV27 and TRBJ2-1; D gene uncertain. Germline loops: CDR1 MNHEY, CDR2 SMNVEV (reference sequence). The CDR3 runs to 15 residues. Trimming removed 7 bases at V and 0 bases at J, with 13 bases between. CDR3: CASNRKGLSYNEQFF. CDR3 nucleotides: TGTGCCAGCAATAGGAAGGGCCTCTCCTACAATGAGCAGTTCTTC.

The table lists this clone with a count of one. This sequence joins TRBV10-3 and TRBJ1-3, with TRBD1 as a possible D gene (5 bases). Germline V CDR1 and CDR2: ENHRY, SYGVKD. The CDR3 loop spans 17 amino acids. Trimming removed 6 bases from V and 0 bases from J, with 18 bases in between. CDR3 coding DNA: TGTGCCATCAGCCTTCTCGCCCAGGGCGGCTCTGGAAACACCATATATTTT. It yields the protein CAISLLAQGGSGNTIYF.